Listed below are T cell receptor beta chains from one sample, sequenced in a study of cytomegalovirus exposure and HLA in healthy donors. Clones were sequenced by immunoSEQ multiplex PCR, and TCRdb holds only the in-frame ones, with some missing. The sample records over 150,000 clones, 75% to 85% being singletons. What was sequenced was PBMCs. Every receptor here comes from a boy between 5 and 17 years old in good health and CMV-seronegative. The CDR3 runs from the conserved cysteine through the conserved F or W. A D gene is named only where the DNA matches it firmly. The size field is filled for only some rows; it gives once, few, many or a size class.

CDR3aa,CDR3nt,v_gene,abundance,j_gene,d_gene
CATSRDGRDNQPQHF,TGTGCCACCAGCAGAGACGGCAGGGATAATCAGCCCCAGCATTTT,TRBV15,.,TRBJ1-5,.
CASSTPDLGDTEAFF,TGTGCCAGTAGTACTCCGGACTTGGGAGACACTGAAGCTTTCTTT,TRBV19,once,TRBJ1-1,.
CASSSPGVNEQYF,TGTGCCAGCAGCTCCCCCGGAGTAAACGAGCAGTACTTC,TRBV7-2,.,TRBJ2-7,.
CSVERGQGESTDTQYF,TGCAGCGTTGAAAGGGGACAGGGGGAAAGCACAGATACGCAGTATTTT,TRBV29-1,few,TRBJ2-3,TRBD1
CASSVRPNTEAFF,TGTGCCAGCAGCGTACGTCCGAACACTGAAGCTTTCTTT,TRBV9,.,TRBJ1-1,.
CASSVMAGAGNTIYF,TGTGCCAGCAGTGTGATGGCCGGAGCTGGAAACACCATATATTTT,TRBV6-4,.,TRBJ1-3,.
CASSPLVGLANTGELFF,TGTGCCAGCAGCCCCCTTGTGGGCCTCGCGAACACCGGGGAGCTGTTTTTT,TRBV4-2,.,TRBJ2-2,.
CASSEQGARTGELFF,TGTGCCAGCAGTGAACAGGGGGCGCGCACCGGGGAGCTGTTTTTT,TRBV6-1,.,TRBJ2-2,TRBD1
CASRDDRTANTEAFF,TGCGCCAGCAGGGATGACAGGACGGCTAACACTGAAGCTTTCTTT,TRBV5-1,.,TRBJ1-1,.
CASSSIGPDPGGTIYF,TGTGCCAGCAGCTCAATTGGGCCTGACCCCGGGGGCACCATATATTTT,TRBV7-2,.,TRBJ1-3,.